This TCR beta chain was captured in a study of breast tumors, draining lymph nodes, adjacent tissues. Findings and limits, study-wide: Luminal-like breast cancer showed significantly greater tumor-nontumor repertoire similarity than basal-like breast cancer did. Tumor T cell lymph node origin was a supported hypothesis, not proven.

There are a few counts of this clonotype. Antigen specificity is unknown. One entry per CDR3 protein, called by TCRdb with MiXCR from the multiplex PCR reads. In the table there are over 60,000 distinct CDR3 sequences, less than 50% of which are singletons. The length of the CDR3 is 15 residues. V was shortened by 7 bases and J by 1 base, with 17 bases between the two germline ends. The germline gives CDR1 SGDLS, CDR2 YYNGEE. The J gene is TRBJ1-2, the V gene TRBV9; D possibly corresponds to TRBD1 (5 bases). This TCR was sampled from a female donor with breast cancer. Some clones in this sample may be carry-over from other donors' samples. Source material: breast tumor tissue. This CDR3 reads CASVGSTGDNYGYTF. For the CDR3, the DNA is TGTGCCAGCGTTGGGTCCACAGGTGATAACTATGGCTACACCTTC. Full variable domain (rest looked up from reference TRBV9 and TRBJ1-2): DSGVTQTPKHLITATGQRVTLRCSPRSGDLSVYWYQQSLDQGLQFLIQYYNGEERAKGNILERFSAQQFPDLHSELNLSSLELGDSALYFCASVGSTGDNYGYTFGSGTRLTVV.